Listed here are 5 T cell receptor beta chains from one sample, sequenced in a study of cytotoxic CD8 clonotypes in ibrutinib-treated CLL. The repertoire was sequenced with immunoSEQ multiplex PCR; TCRdb's copy has only in-frame clones and lacks some. The profile shows approximately 47,000 clones, 65% to 70% of them singletons. The input for sequencing was PBMCs, taken after 24 months of ibrutinib treatment. The receptors were gathered from a human donor with chronic lymphocytic leukemia.

The chain links TRBV4-1 to TRBJ2-5; 8 bases agree with TRBD2. The CDR3 is made up of 16 amino acids. The germline gives CDR1 MGHRA, CDR2 YSYEKL. J lost 3 bases, V lost 7 bases, and 13 bases had no gene match. CDR3 DNA sequence: TGCGCCAGCACCCCCACGGGACTAGGCCTTAAAGAGACCCAGTACTTC. The encoded protein is CASTPTGLGLKETQYF.

The chain's CDR3 is CASSLGLAGTYEQYF. As DNA, the CDR3 is TGTGCCAGCAGCTTGGGACTGGCGGGGACCTACGAGCAGTACTTC. The chain has TRBV7-3 and TRBJ2-7, with TRBD2 as a possible D gene (6 bases). The germline gives CDR1 SGHTA, CDR2 FQGTGA. The CDR3 has 15 residues. V lost 3 bases and J 2 bases, leaving 14 bases between the germline ends.

The V gene is TRBV5-1, the J gene TRBJ1-1, with a tentative D call TRBD1 (6 bases). This CDR3 region has 14 residues. Germline V gene sequence: CDR1 SGHRS, CDR2 YFSETQ. Trimming took off 2 bases at V and 5 bases at J, with 13 bases between the two ends. Written as DNA, the CDR3 is TGCGCCAGCAGCTTCACAGGGAGTTCAACTGAAGCTTTCTTT. Its translation: CASSFTGSSTEAFF.

The chain carries TRBV7-3 and TRBJ2-5; 11 bases are shared with TRBD2. V dropped 5 bases and J dropped 4; count of bases not matched to a gene: 3. Germline V gene data show CDR1 as SGHTA and CDR2 as FQGTGA. The length of the CDR3 is 14 residues. In nucleotides, the CDR3 is TGTGCCAGCAGCCACGGACTAGCGGGAGAGACCCAGTACTTC. It codes for CASSHGLAGETQYF.

This sequence joins TRBV2 and TRBJ2-3; D uncertain. The CDR3 spans 15 residues. CDR1 and CDR2 from the germline V gene are SNHLY and FYNNEI. With 6 bases removed from V and 2 bases from J, the gap between germline ends came to 15 bases. For the CDR3, the DNA is TGTGCCAGCAGCCCCCCTGGGGTCGTCACAGATACGCAGTATTTT. Amino acid sequence: CASSPPGVVTDTQYF.